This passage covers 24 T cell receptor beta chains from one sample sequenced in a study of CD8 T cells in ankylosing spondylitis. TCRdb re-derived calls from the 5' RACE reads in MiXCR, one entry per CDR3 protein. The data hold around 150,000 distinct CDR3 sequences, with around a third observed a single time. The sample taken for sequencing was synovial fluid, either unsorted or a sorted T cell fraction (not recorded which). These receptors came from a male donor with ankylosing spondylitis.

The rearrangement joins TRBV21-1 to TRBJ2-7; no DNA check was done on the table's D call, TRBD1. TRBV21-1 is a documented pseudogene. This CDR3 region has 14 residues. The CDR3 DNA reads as TGTGCCAGCAGCAAAGTTCAGGGGACCCACGAGCAGTACTTC. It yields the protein CASSKVQGTHEQYF.

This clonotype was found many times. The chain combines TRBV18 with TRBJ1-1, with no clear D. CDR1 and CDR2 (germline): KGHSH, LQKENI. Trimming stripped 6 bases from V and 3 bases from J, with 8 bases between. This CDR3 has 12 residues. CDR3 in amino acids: CASSESYTEAFF. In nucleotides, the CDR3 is TGTGCCAGCTCCGAGAGCTACACTGAAGCTTTCTTT.

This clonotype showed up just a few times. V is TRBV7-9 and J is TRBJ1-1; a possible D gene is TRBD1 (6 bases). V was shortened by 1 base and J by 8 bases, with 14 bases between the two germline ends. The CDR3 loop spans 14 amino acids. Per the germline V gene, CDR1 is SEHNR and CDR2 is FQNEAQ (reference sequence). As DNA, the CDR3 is TGTGCCAGCAGCTTAGGGCAGGGACACCAAGAAGCTTTCTTT. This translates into CASSLGQGHQEAFF. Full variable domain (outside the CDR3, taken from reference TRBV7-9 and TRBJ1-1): DTGVSQNPRHKITKRGQNVTFRCDPISEHNRLYWYRQTLGQGPEFLTYFQNEAQLEKSRLLSDRFSAERPKGSFSTLEIQRTEQGDSAMYLCASSLGQGHQEAFFGQGTRLTVV.

CDR3 coding DNA: TGTGCCAGCTCACCGTACCCTCGACAGTATAACACTGAAGCTTTCTTT. Translation gives CASSPYPRQYNTEAFF. The rearrangement joins TRBV18 to TRBJ1-1, with D possibly matching TRBD1 (5 bases). Germline V gene data show CDR1 as KGHSH and CDR2 as LQKENI. The V end was cut by 3 bases, the J end by 2 bases, with 16 bases between. The CDR3 extends over 16 amino acids.

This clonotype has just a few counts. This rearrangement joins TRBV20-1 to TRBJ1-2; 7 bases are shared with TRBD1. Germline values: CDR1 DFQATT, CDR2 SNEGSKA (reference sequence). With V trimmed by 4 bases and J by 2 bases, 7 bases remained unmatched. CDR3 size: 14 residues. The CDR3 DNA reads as TGCAGTGCTACCCAGGGGGAATCAAACTATGGCTACACCTTC. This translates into CSATQGESNYGYTF.

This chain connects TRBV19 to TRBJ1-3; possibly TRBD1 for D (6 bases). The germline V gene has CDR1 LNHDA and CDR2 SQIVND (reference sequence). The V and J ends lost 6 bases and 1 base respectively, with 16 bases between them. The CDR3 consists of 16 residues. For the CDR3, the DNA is TGTGCCAGTAGGGGCAATACAGGGATTTCTGGAAACACCATATATTTT. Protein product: CASRGNTGISGNTIYF.

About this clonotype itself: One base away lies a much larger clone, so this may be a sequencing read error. DNA of the CDR3: TGTGCCAGCAACCCGAAACAGGGATCCTACAATGAGCAGTTCTTC. As protein: CASNPKQGSYNEQFF. V and J are TRBV7-2 and TRBJ2-1, with D perhaps matching TRBD1 (6 bases). Germline assignment: CDR1 SGHTA and CDR2 FQGNSA. CDR3 length: 15 amino acids. V was pared by 7 bases and J by 1 base, with 14 bases between.

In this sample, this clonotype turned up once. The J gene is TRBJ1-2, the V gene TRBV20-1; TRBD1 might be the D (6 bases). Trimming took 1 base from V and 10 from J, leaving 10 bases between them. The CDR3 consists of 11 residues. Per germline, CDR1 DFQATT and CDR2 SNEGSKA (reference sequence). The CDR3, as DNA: TGCAGTGCTAGAGGTCCAGGGGACTACACCTTC. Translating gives CSARGPGDYTF.

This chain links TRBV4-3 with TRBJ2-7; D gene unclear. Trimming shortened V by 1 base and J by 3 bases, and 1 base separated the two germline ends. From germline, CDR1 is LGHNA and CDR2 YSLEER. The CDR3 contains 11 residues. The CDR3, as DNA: TGCGCCAGCAGCCAAGTCTACGAGCAGTACTTC. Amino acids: CASSQVYEQYF.

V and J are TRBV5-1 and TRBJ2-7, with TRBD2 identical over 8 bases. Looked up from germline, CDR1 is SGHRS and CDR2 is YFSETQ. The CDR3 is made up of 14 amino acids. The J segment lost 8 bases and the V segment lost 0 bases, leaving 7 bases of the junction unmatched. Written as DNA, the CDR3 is TGCGCCAGCAGCTTGGCGGGGGGGCCTACGCAGCAGTACTTC. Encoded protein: CASSLAGGPTQQYF.

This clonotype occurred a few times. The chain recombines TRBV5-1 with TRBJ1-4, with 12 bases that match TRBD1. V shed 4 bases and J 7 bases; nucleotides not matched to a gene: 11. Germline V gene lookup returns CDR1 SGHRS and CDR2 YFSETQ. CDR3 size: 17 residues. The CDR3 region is CASSQGTGGPGGEKLFF. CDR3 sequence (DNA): TGCGCCAGCAGCCAAGGGACAGGGGGCCCAGGGGGTGAAAAACTGTTTTTT.

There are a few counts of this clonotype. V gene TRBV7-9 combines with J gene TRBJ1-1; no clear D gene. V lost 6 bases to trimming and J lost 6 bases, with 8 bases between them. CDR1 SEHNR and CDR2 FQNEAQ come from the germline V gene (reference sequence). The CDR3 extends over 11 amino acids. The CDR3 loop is CASRQNAEAFF. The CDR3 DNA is TGTGCCAGCAGACAAAACGCTGAAGCTTTCTTT. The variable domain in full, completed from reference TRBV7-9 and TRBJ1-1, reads DTGVSQNPRHKITKRGQNVTFRCDPISEHNRLYWYRQTLGQGPEFLTYFQNEAQLEKSRLLSDRFSAERPKGSFSTLEIQRTEQGDSAMYLCASRQNAEAFFGQGTRLTVV.

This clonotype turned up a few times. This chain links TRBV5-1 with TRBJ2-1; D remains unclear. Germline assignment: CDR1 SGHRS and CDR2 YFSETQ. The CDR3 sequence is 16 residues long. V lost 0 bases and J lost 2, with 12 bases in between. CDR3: CASSLDGSPTYNEQFF. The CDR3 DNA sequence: TGCGCCAGCAGCTTGGACGGGTCTCCGACCTACAATGAGCAGTTCTTC.

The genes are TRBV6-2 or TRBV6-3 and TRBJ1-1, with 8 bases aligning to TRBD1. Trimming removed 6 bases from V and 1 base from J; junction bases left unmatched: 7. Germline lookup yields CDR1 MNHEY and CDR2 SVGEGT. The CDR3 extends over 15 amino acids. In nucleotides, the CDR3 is TGTGCCAGCAGGGATCAGACAGGGGAGAACACTGAAGCTTTCTTT. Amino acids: CASRDQTGENTEAFF.

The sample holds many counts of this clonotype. The CDR3 DNA reads TGTGCCAGCAGCTTTCCCGGACTAGCGGGGGTAGGTGAGCAGTTCTTC. Protein product: CASSFPGLAGVGEQFF. This chain uses TRBV11-3 with TRBJ2-1, with TRBD2 matching over 13 bases. Germline loops: CDR1 SGHNT, CDR2 YENEEA. J lost 9 bases, V lost 3 bases, and 8 bases had no gene match. The CDR3 spans 16 residues.

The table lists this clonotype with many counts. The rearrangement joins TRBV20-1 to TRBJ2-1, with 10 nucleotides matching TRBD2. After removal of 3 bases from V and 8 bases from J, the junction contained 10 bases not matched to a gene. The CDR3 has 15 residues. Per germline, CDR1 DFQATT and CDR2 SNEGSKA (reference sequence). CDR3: CSASDAAGGRDEQFF. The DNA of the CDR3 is TGCAGTGCTAGTGATGCAGCGGGGGGGCGCGATGAGCAGTTCTTC.

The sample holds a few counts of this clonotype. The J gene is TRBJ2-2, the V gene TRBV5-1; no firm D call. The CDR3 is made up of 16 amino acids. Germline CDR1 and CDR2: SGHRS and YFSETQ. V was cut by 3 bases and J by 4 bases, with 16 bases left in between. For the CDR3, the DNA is TGCGCCAGCAGCTGGGCCCTCATCTCCTCCACCGGGGAGCTGTTTTTT. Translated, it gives CASSWALISSTGELFF.

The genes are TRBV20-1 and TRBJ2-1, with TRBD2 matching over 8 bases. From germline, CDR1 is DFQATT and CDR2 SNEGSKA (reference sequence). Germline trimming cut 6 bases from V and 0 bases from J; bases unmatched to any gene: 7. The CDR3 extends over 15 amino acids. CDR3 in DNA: TGCAGTGCAAAGAGGACTAGCTCCTCCTACAATGAGCAGTTCTTC. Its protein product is CSAKRTSSSYNEQFF.

The CDR3 region is CASSQARRGGLETQYF. Written as DNA, the CDR3 is TGTGCCAGCAGCCAAGCCCGGCGGGGGGGCCTCGAGACCCAGTACTTC. The rearrangement uses TRBV4-2 and TRBJ2-5; 9 bases match TRBD2. Trimming at V came to 1 base and at J to 5 bases, leaving 8 bases not matched to a gene. From germline, CDR1 is LGHNA and CDR2 YNFKEQ. This CDR3 has 16 residues.

CDR3 coding DNA: TGCGCCAGCAGTGAGCCCCGGGGCACTTACACAGATACGCAGTATTTT. Encoded protein: CASSEPRGTYTDTQYF. The V call is TRBV10-2, the J call TRBJ2-3, with D possibly called TRBD1 or TRBD2 (5 bases each). The ends were cut back, 2 bases at V and 2 bases at J, with 14 bases in the middle. The CDR3 consists of 16 residues. Per the germline V gene, CDR1 is WSHSY and CDR2 is SAAADI.

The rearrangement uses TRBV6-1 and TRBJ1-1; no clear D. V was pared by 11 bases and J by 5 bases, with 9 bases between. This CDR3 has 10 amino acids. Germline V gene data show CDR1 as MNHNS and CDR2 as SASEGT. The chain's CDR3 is CALYLTEAFF. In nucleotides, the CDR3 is TGTGCCTTATACCTTACTGAAGCTTTCTTT.

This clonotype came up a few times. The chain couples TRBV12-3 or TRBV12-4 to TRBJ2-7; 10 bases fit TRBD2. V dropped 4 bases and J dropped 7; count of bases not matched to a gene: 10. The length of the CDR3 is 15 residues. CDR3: CASSSSSGGTREQYF. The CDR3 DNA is TGTGCCAGCAGTTCGAGTAGCGGGGGGACGAGGGAGCAGTACTTC.

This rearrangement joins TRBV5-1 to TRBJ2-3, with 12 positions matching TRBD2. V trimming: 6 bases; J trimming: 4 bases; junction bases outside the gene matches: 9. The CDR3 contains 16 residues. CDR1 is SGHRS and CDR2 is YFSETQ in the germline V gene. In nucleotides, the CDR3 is TGCGCCAGCAAGGAGACTAGCGGGGGTGGCGCAGATACGCAGTATTTT. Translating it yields CASKETSGGGADTQYF.

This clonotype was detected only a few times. The CDR3 is CASSREGTANTGELFF. CDR3 bases: TGTGCCAGCAGCAGGGAGGGGACGGCGAACACCGGGGAGCTGTTTTTT. The chain carries TRBV5-5 and TRBJ2-2; 7 bases match TRBD2. Trimming removed 4 bases from V and 0 bases from J; junction bases left unmatched: 6. The CDR3 consists of 16 residues. Germline values: CDR1 SGHKS, CDR2 YYEKEE (reference sequence).